Listed below are T cell receptor beta chains from one sample, sequenced in a study of blood T cell repertoires in COVID-19. Generated by immunoSEQ multiplex PCR, the TCRdb table keeps only in-frame clones and is missing some. Here the sample spans some 65,000 clones, under 95% being singletons. Material for sequencing was peripheral blood. All receptors come from a man aged 65 to 85 with active COVID-19. CDR3s include the opening cysteine and the closing phenylalanine or tryptophan. The D gene is left open where the match is weak. Clone size appears in some rows only: once, few, many, or a class for an expanded clone.

>-|TRBJ1-2|TRBV19|-
CASSIVVLSGYTF
TGTGCCAGTAGTATAGTAGTCCTATCGGGCTACACCTTC
>-|TRBJ1-5|TRBV6-1|-
CASSELRRVTNQPQHF
TGTGCCAGCAGTGAACTACGCAGGGTGACGAATCAGCCCCAGCATTTT
>-|TRBJ1-6|TRBV5-1|-
CASSLGGDPYNSPLHF
TGCGCCAGCAGCTTGGGGGGGGATCCTTATAATTCACCCCTCCACTTT
>TRBD1|TRBJ2-5|TRBV7-2|-
CASSFPGQGVETQYF
TGTGCCAGCAGCTTCCCGGGACAGGGAGTAGAGACCCAGTACTTC
>TRBD1|TRBJ1-1|TRBV7-3|-
CASSTHRDRNTEAFF
TGTGCCAGCAGCACTCACCGGGACAGGAACACTGAAGCTTTCTTT
>-|TRBJ2-3|TRBV7-9|-
CASSNNRAISTDTQYF
TGTGCCAGCAGCAATAACAGGGCGATAAGCACAGATACGCAGTATTTT
>-|TRBJ1-3|TRBV9|-
CASSVVESGNTIYF
TGTGCCAGCAGCGTAGTAGAATCTGGAAACACCATATATTTT
>-|TRBJ2-3|TRBV7-2|-
CASSYQAGLTDTQYF
TGTGCCAGCAGCTACCAGGCGGGACTGACAGATACGCAGTATTTT
>-|TRBJ2-7|TRBV4-1|-
CASSLVTDYEQYF
TGCGCCAGCAGCCTGGTGACAGATTACGAGCAGTACTTC
>TRBD2|TRBJ2-1|TRBV10-3|-
CAISMTSGGSYNEQFF
TGTGCCATCAGCATGACTAGCGGGGGTTCCTACAATGAGCAGTTCTTC
>TRBD2|TRBJ2-1|TRBV11-3|-
CASSLEYRLAGGHNEQFF
TGTGCCAGCAGCTTAGAATACAGACTAGCGGGGGGGCACAATGAGCAGTTCTTC
>-|TRBJ1-2|TRBV29-1|-
CSVVEGVPAKDGYTF
TGCAGCGTTGTTGAGGGTGTCCCAGCAAAGGATGGCTACACCTTC
>TRBD1|TRBJ1-2|TRBV27|-
CASSPPDRGQAGNYGYTF
TGTGCCAGCAGTCCCCCTGACAGGGGGCAGGCGGGCAACTATGGCTACACCTTC
>-|TRBJ1-4|TRBV7-8|-
CASSLAPVSNEKLFF
TGTGCCAGCAGCTTAGCGCCGGTGTCTAATGAAAAACTGTTTTTT
>TRBD1|TRBJ1-5|TRBV6-6|once
CASSQDRGLRQPQHF
TGTGCCAGCAGTCAAGACAGGGGGTTAAGACAGCCCCAGCATTTT
>TRBD2|TRBJ2-3|TRBV4-1|-
CASSRVTGLASTDTQYF
TGCGCCAGCAGCCGGGTCACGGGACTAGCCAGCACAGATACGCAGTATTTT
>-|TRBJ1-1|TRBV3-1/TRBV3-2|-
CASSQVSGTEAFF
TGTGCCAGCAGCCAAGTCTCGGGCACTGAAGCTTTCTTT
>-|TRBJ2-1|TRBV7-2|-
CASSLAGSSSYNEQFF
TGTGCCAGCAGCTTAGCCGGGTCTAGCTCCTACAATGAGCAGTTCTTC
>-|TRBJ1-1|TRBV19|-
CASTVGPLVKTEAFF
TGTGCCAGTACAGTGGGCCCTCTGGTAAAAACTGAAGCTTTCTTT
>-|TRBJ1-4|TRBV18|-
CASSPGTINEKLFF
TGTGCCAGCTCCCCCGGGACAATTAATGAAAAACTGTTTTTT
>-|TRBJ2-1|TRBV5-1|-
CASSFDGGSNEQFF
TGCGCCAGCAGCTTTGACGGCGGGTCCAATGAGCAGTTCTTC
>-|TRBJ2-7|TRBV7-2|-
CASSTQGGSPYEQYF
TGTGCCAGCAGCACCCAGGGCGGCAGCCCCTACGAGCAGTACTTC
>TRBD1|TRBJ1-2|TRBV5-1|-
CASSLYRDRATF
TGCGCCAGCAGCTTGTATCGGGACAGGGCGACCTTC
>-|TRBJ2-2|TRBV3-1/TRBV3-2|-
CASSQRTGELFF
TGTGCCAGCAGCCAACGGACCGGGGAGCTGTTTTTT
>TRBD2|TRBJ2-7|TRBV5-6|-
CASSLRGSGGPHEQYF
TGTGCCAGCAGCCTCCGGGGGAGCGGGGGGCCCCACGAGCAGTACTTC
>TRBD2|TRBJ2-3|TRBV7-3|-
CASSRAGVGTDTQYF
TGTGCCAGCAGCCGGGCGGGGGTCGGCACAGATACGCAGTATTTT
>TRBD1|TRBJ1-2|TRBV7-8|once
CASSLAQGIYGYTF
TGTGCCAGCAGCCTTGCACAGGGGATCTATGGCTACACCTTC
>-|TRBJ1-3|TRBV3-1/TRBV3-2|-
CASSPLGTFSGNTIYF
TGTGCCAGCAGTCCACTCGGGACATTTTCTGGAAACACCATATATTTT
>TRBD2|TRBJ2-1|TRBV19|-
CASSPSGGAIPEQFF
TGTGCCAGTAGTCCTAGCGGGGGGGCGATTCCAGAGCAGTTCTTC
>-|TRBJ1-5|TRBV19|-
CASSIGQETNQPQHF
TGTGCCAGTAGTATTGGGCAGGAAACCAATCAGCCCCAGCATTTT
>-|TRBJ1-6|TRBV11-2|-
CASSQTGSPLHF
TGTGCCAGCAGCCAGACTGGATCACCCCTCCACTTT
>-|TRBJ2-3|TRBV6-2/TRBV6-3|-
CASSPQLPGASDTQYF
TGTGCCAGCAGCCCTCAGCTACCGGGTGCCTCAGATACGCAGTATTTT